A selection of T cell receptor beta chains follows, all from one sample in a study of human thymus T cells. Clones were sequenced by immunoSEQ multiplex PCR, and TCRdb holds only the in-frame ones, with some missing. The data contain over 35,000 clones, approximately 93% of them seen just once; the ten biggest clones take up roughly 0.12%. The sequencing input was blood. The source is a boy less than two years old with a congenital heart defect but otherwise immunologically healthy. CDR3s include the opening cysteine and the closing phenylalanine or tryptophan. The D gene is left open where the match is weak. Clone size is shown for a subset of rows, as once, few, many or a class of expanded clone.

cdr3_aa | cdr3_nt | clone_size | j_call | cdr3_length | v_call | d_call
CASSPGLAGVFTGELFF | TGTGCCAGCAGTCCTGGACTAGCGGGGGTCTTCACCGGGGAGCTGTTTTTT | . | TRBJ2-2 | 17 | TRBV9 | TRBD2
CASSVGTGNTEAFF | TGTGCCAGTAGTGTCGGGACAGGGAACACTGAAGCTTTCTTT | few | TRBJ1-1 | 14 | TRBV19 | TRBD1
CASSGGETQYF | TGTGCCAGCAGTGGGGGAGAGACCCAGTACTTC | . | TRBJ2-5 | 11 | TRBV2 | .
CASSLERGASNEQFF | TGTGCCAGCAGCTTGGAGCGGGGGGCTTCCAATGAGCAGTTCTTC | once | TRBJ2-1 | 15 | TRBV5-4 | TRBD2
CASNIVPQHF | TGTGCCAGTAACATTGTGCCCCAGCATTTT | once | TRBJ1-5 | 10 | TRBV19 | .
CASSERLPSGTPSYEQYF | TGTGCCAGCAGTGAAAGATTACCCTCCGGGACACCTTCCTACGAGCAGTACTTC | . | TRBJ2-7 | 18 | TRBV6-1 | .
CSVEAGLNTEAFF | TGCAGCGTTGAAGCAGGATTAAACACTGAAGCTTTCTTT | . | TRBJ1-1 | 13 | TRBV29-1 | .
CASSRGRNYEQYF | TGTGCCAGCAGCAGGGGACGCAACTACGAGCAGTACTTC | . | TRBJ2-7 | 13 | TRBV5-8 | .
CASSFNGNTIYF | TGTGCCAGCAGTTTTAATGGAAACACCATATATTTT | . | TRBJ1-3 | 12 | TRBV27 | .
CASSLVLLGVQETQYF | TGTGCCAGCAGCTTAGTTCTCTTGGGGGTCCAAGAGACCCAGTACTTC | once | TRBJ2-5 | 16 | TRBV7-2 | .
CSGGDSYGYTF | TGCAGCGGGGGCGATAGCTATGGCTACACCTTC | . | TRBJ1-2 | 11 | TRBV29-1 | .
CASSFKSGGGELFF | TGTGCCAGCAGCTTTAAGTCCGGCGGCGGGGAGCTGTTTTTT | . | TRBJ2-2 | 14 | TRBV7-2 | .
CASSQELAGTYNEQFF | TGTGCCAGCAGCCAAGAACTAGCGGGAACCTACAATGAGCAGTTCTTC | . | TRBJ2-1 | 16 | TRBV4-2 | TRBD2
CASSLGTSGYNEQFF | TGTGCCAGCAGCTTAGGGACTAGCGGCTACAATGAGCAGTTCTTC | . | TRBJ2-1 | 15 | TRBV11-2 | TRBD2
CSVGQGENIQYF | TGCAGCGTGGGACAGGGGGAAAACATTCAGTACTTC | . | TRBJ2-4 | 12 | TRBV29-1 | TRBD1
CAISLTSTDTQYF | TGTGCCATCAGCCTGACTAGCACAGATACGCAGTATTTT | . | TRBJ2-3 | 13 | TRBV10-3 | .
CASSPSPGTGVATEAFF | TGTGCCAGCAGCCCAAGTCCCGGGACAGGGGTGGCCACTGAAGCTTTCTTT | . | TRBJ1-1 | 17 | TRBV7-2 | TRBD1
CASSPGLAGLSTDTQYF | TGCGCCAGCAGTCCGGGACTAGCGGGCCTAAGCACAGATACGCAGTATTTT | . | TRBJ2-3 | 17 | TRBV10-1 | TRBD2
CASSYSPTGAGYTF | TGTGCCAGCAGTTACTCCCCGACAGGGGCAGGCTACACCTTC | . | TRBJ1-2 | 14 | TRBV6-5 | TRBD1
CASSFSGAGNTIYF | TGTGCCAGCAGCTTTTCAGGGGCCGGAAACACCATATATTTT | . | TRBJ1-3 | 14 | TRBV5-6 | .
CASSLDRANEKLFF | TGTGCCAGCAGCTTGGACAGGGCTAATGAAAAACTGTTTTTT | . | TRBJ1-4 | 14 | TRBV5-4 | .
CASSLANHGYTF | TGCGCCAGCAGCTTGGCAAATCATGGCTACACCTTC | . | TRBJ1-2 | 12 | TRBV5-1 | .
CASSLAAAGHTEAFF | TGTGCCAGCAGCTTAGCGGCCGCGGGGCACACTGAAGCTTTCTTT | . | TRBJ1-1 | 15 | TRBV7-9 | .
CASIPNTIYF | TGTGCCAGCATCCCAAACACCATATATTTT | . | TRBJ1-3 | 10 | TRBV6-9 | .
CSAGEWNEKLFF | TGCAGCGCTGGGGAATGGAATGAAAAACTGTTTTTT | . | TRBJ1-4 | 12 | TRBV29-1 | .
CASSPWRETQYF | TGTGCCAGCAGCCCTTGGAGGGAGACCCAGTACTTC | . | TRBJ2-5 | 12 | TRBV7-2 | .
CASSPDSSNQPQHF | TGTGCCAGCTCACCTGACAGCAGCAATCAGCCCCAGCATTTT | . | TRBJ1-5 | 14 | TRBV18 | .
CASSFRDRGTDTQYF | TGTGCCAGCAGCTTCCGGGACAGGGGCACAGATACGCAGTATTTT | . | TRBJ2-3 | 15 | TRBV7-9 | TRBD1
CASIGEVRPAGEQYF | TGTGCCAGCATCGGAGAAGTGCGGCCGGCGGGGGAGCAGTACTTC | once | TRBJ2-7 | 15 | TRBV12-1 | .
CASSLPFFSGNEQFF | TGTGCCAGCAGCTTACCCTTCTTTAGCGGGAATGAGCAGTTCTTC | . | TRBJ2-1 | 15 | TRBV5-8 | TRBD2
CASSRGGFTDTQYF | TGCGCCAGCTCGCGGGGCGGGTTCACAGATACGCAGTATTTT | . | TRBJ2-3 | 14 | TRBV5-1 | .